Listed here is a single TCR beta chain. One entry per CDR3 protein, called by TCRdb with MiXCR from the 5' RACE reads. The sample consists of some 210,000 distinct CDR3 sequences, around 27% of them appearing once. This entry belongs to a study of T-cell memory formation after mild COVID-19. V was cut by 1 base and J by 10 bases, with 17 bases left in between. The germline V gene encodes CDR1 DFQATT and CDR2 SNEGSKA (reference sequence). This CDR3 is built from 14 residues. The rearrangement joins TRBV20-1 to TRBJ2-1; TRBD2 is a possible D gene (5 bases). Sequenced input: PBMCs or a T cell subset sorted from them (not recorded which). The TCR originated in an adult woman who had mild COVID-19 (a few samples of this study predate the infection). Cell type and time point are not known. The CDR3 here is CSARVGDNGWEQFF. CDR3 DNA sequence: TGCAGTGCTAGAGTCGGGGATAACGGTTGGGAGCAGTTCTTC.